This TCR beta chain was captured in a study of T-cell memory formation after mild COVID-19. Study-wide background: Among the donors, TCR clusters were largely specific to each donor. The study, taken as a whole, reports: The appearance of some responding clones in pre-infection memory suggested that cross-reactive memory joined. Unconfirmed was the SARS-CoV-2 specificity of second-wave clones that peaked on day 37.

After 5'RACE with constant-segment primers, TCR alpha and TCR beta cDNA libraries carrying sample barcodes and UMIs were obtained. Using its own MiXCR run on the 5' RACE reads, TCRdb lists one record per CDR3 protein. The sample lists fewer than 700,000 distinct CDR3 sequences; roughly 18% were seen once. The CDR3 runs to 12 residues. V gave up 10 bases and J gave up 2 bases; unmatched junction bases: 4. Germline V gives CDR1 LNHDA, CDR2 SQIVND (reference sequence). Comments on this clonotype: The target antigen is unknown.

This receptor was taken from an adult woman who had mild COVID-19 (a few samples of this study predate the infection). Cell type and time point are not known. The specimen sequenced was PBMCs or a T cell subset sorted from them (not recorded which). This rearrangement joins TRBV19 to TRBJ1-2; 7 nucleotides match TRBD1. CDR3 nucleotide sequence: TGTGCCATCGAGGGGGCAAACTATGGCTACACCTTC. Translating it yields CAIEGANYGYTF.